This section outlines one T cell receptor beta chain sequence together with its context. Its antigen is unknown. V was clipped by 2 bases and J by 7 bases, with 22 bases between them. Germline CDR1 DFQATT, CDR2 SNEGSKA (reference sequence). The CDR3 has 16 amino acids. The sample belongs to a study of post-analysis software for immune sequencing data. In the study overall: Included among the disease courses, which were recorded for the cohort, were relapsing-remitting, secondary progressive and progressive-relapsing multiple sclerosis.

Study results and caveats: F measure clustering grouped samples strongly by preparation batch. Compared with controls, patients showed significantly lower normalized Chao1 diversity. Compared with controls, patients had more of about five TRBV segments, including TRBV5-6, TRBV5-1 and TRBV20-1.

Built from TCR beta cDNA, the libraries had unique molecular identifiers in them. TCRdb passed the PCR reads through MiXCR, listing each CDR3 protein once. The table has approximately 730,000 distinct CDR3 sequences, 25% to 30% seen once. This sequence was found in a girl under 18 with multiple sclerosis. V and J are TRBV20-1 and TRBJ2-3; D may be TRBD1 or TRBD2 (5 bases each). Sample: blood. The CDR3 is CSARSFMEPRGHTQYF. As DNA, the CDR3 is TGCAGTGCTAGATCCTTCATGGAGCCACGGGGACATACGCAGTATTTT.